This T cell receptor beta chain emerged from a study of blood T cell repertoires in COVID-19. This CDR3 has 13 residues. Per the germline V gene, CDR1 is SGHRS and CDR2 is YFSETQ. V lost 4 bases and J lost 7, with 14 bases in between. Clones were sequenced by immunoSEQ multiplex PCR, and TCRdb holds only the in-frame ones, with some missing. The sample consists of about 210,000 clones, approximately 85% of them appearing once. The sequence was obtained from a woman aged 70 to 79 with COVID-19, enrolled during active disease. The gene calls are TRBV5-1 and TRBJ1-1; tentatively, D is TRBD1 (6 bases). Sequenced material: peripheral blood. Here the CDR3 DNA reads TGCGCCAGCAGCGACCAGGGGTTGGGTGAAGCTTTCTTT. Translating it yields CASSDQGLGEAFF.